Listed here are 27 T cell receptor beta chains from one sample, sequenced in a study of blood T cells in healthy people across ages. Alongside a J-beta primer mix, a sample-barcoded 5' primer served in a second PCR lasting about 7 to 12 cycles. TCRdb redid the calling of the 5' RACE reads with MiXCR, one entry per CDR3 protein. The data hold about 1.4 million distinct CDR3 sequences, with almost 60% observed a single time. The sequenced sample consisted of blood. The receptors here all came from a man aged 18 to 30 in good health.

This chain connects TRBV5-1 to TRBJ2-7; 9 positions agree with TRBD2. Trimming took 0 bases from V and 3 from J; bases not matched to a gene: 4. Germline lookup yields CDR1 SGHRS and CDR2 YFSETQ. The CDR3 length is 15 residues. CDR3: CASSLAERGVYEQYF. Written as DNA, the CDR3 is TGCGCCAGCAGCTTGGCCGAGCGGGGGGTCTACGAGCAGTACTTC.

This chain links TRBV25-1 with TRBJ1-1; no clear D gene. Germline V gene sequence: CDR1 MGHDK, CDR2 SYGVNS. Trimming shortened V by 4 bases and J by 1 base, and 7 bases separated the two germline ends. CDR3 size: 13 residues. CDR3 loop: CASSGVPNTEAFF. CDR3 nucleotide sequence: TGTGCCAGCAGTGGAGTCCCGAACACTGAAGCTTTCTTT.

The V gene is TRBV4-2, the J gene TRBJ1-1; 8 bases align to TRBD1. After removal of 2 bases from V and 5 bases from J, the junction contained 4 bases not matched to a gene. The CDR3 is 14 residues long. The germline CDR1 and CDR2 sequences are LGHNA and YNFKEQ. The CDR3 nucleotides read TGTGCCAGCAGCCAAAGGACAGGGTGGACTGAAGCTTTCTTT. This translates into CASSQRTGWTEAFF.

The chain uses TRBV12-3 or TRBV12-4 and TRBJ1-5; TRBD1 matches at 8 bases. CDR3 length equals 14 residues. V shed 5 bases and J 6 bases; nucleotides not matched to a gene: 6. CDR3 in amino acids: CASSPRQGIQPQHF. The CDR3 coding sequence is TGTGCCAGCAGTCCCCGACAGGGGATTCAGCCCCAGCATTTT.

V and J are TRBV12-3 or TRBV12-4 and TRBJ1-2, with D maybe TRBD1 (5 bases). V lost 6 bases and J lost 6, with 11 bases in between. CDR3 length equals 12 residues. CDR3 nucleotides: TGTGCCAGCAGCCGACAGAGGGATGGCTACACCTTC. It encodes CASSRQRDGYTF.

The gene calls are TRBV7-8 and TRBJ1-4, with TRBD1 matching over 8 bases. Germline-derived CDR1 and CDR2 are SGHVS and FQNEAQ. The CDR3 loop spans 15 amino acids. Trimming cost V 5 bases and J 2 bases; bases outside gene matches: 4. The CDR3 loop reads CASSPRQGTNEKLFF. Written as DNA, the CDR3 is TGTGCCAGCAGCCCTAGACAGGGGACTAATGAAAAACTGTTTTTT.

CDR3 in amino acids: CSVFSGVYGYTF. The CDR3 DNA follows: TGCAGCGTTTTTTCAGGTGTATATGGCTACACCTTC. The chain joins TRBV29-1 to TRBJ1-2; D call uncertain. V lost 5 bases and J 5 bases, leaving 12 bases between the germline ends. Germline V lookup: CDR1 SQVTM, CDR2 ANQGSEA. The length of the CDR3 is 12 residues.

V gene TRBV9 combines with J gene TRBJ2-2, with D unclear. CDR1 is SGDLS, CDR2 YYNGEE, per germline. The CDR3 length is 14 residues. The V end was cut by 1 base, the J end by 0 bases, with 4 bases between. This chain's CDR3 is CASSVLSNTGELFF. CDR3 DNA sequence: TGTGCCAGCAGCGTATTGTCGAACACCGGGGAGCTGTTTTTT.

V gene TRBV27 combines with J gene TRBJ1-2, with D unclear. V lost 0 bases, J lost 0 bases, and 8 bases lay in between. Germline-derived CDR1 and CDR2 are MNHEY and SMNVEV (reference sequence). The CDR3 runs 15 residues. CDR3 loop: CASSLSPGSNYGYTF. The CDR3 DNA follows: TGTGCCAGCAGTTTATCTCCCGGGTCTAACTATGGCTACACCTTC.

This clonotype has only one observation. The V call is TRBV3-1, the J call TRBJ1-2; 8 positions agree with TRBD1. With V trimmed by 3 bases and J by 8 bases, 8 bases remained unmatched. Germline CDR1 reads LGHDT; CDR2 reads YNNKEL (reference sequence). The CDR3 consists of 14 residues. For the CDR3, the DNA is TGTGCCAGCAGCCAGCCGGACAGGGCTGGCGGCTACACCTTC. It specifies CASSQPDRAGGYTF.

This clonotype showed up many times. V is TRBV12-3 or TRBV12-4 and J is TRBJ2-7; 7 bases agree with TRBD1. V dropped 4 bases and J dropped 2; count of bases not matched to a gene: 2. The CDR3 contains 13 residues. The DNA of the CDR3 is TGTGCCAGCAGTTCCGGGACAGCCTACGAGCAGTACTTC. It translates to CASSSGTAYEQYF.

In DNA, the CDR3 is TGTGCCAGCAGTAGGGGGGTTGACGAGCAGTACTTC. This translates into CASSRGVDEQYF. The chain carries TRBV7-6 and TRBJ2-5, with D possibly called TRBD1 or TRBD2 (6 bases each). The J call may be faulty, since TRBJ2-7 better matches the DNA end. The germline V gene has CDR1 SGHVS and CDR2 FNYEAQ. The CDR3 length is 12 residues.

This clonotype turned up a few times. V usage is TRBV21-1 and J usage is TRBJ2-4. TRBV21-1 is given as a pseudogene. The CDR3 is 17 residues long. The CDR3 here is CASRKKVTLIAKNIQYF. CDR3 bases: TGTGCCAGCCGAAAAAAGGTGACCCTAATAGCCAAAAACATTCAGTACTTC.

V is TRBV4-1 and J is TRBJ2-1, with 10 bases identical to TRBD2. V trimming: 3 bases; J trimming: 4 bases; junction bases outside the gene matches: 18. CDR1 and CDR2 (germline): MGHRA, YSYEKL. CDR3 size: 20 residues. CDR3 residues: CASSHPGWLAGAGLYNEQFF. CDR3 coding DNA: TGCGCCAGCAGCCACCCAGGTTGGCTAGCGGGAGCAGGTCTTTACAATGAGCAGTTCTTC.

CDR3 in amino acids: CASSEDQGVGYTF. Here the CDR3 DNA reads TGTGCCAGCAGTGAAGACCAGGGGGTTGGCTACACCTTC. The genes are TRBV2 and TRBJ1-2; TRBD1 agrees at 7 bases. V was clipped by 1 base and J by 7 bases; unmatched bases: 3. The CDR3 extends over 13 amino acids. Germline CDR1 SNHLY, CDR2 FYNNEI.

This chain joins TRBV29-1 and TRBJ1-1; D gene ambiguous. The ends were cut back, 6 bases at V and 6 bases at J, with 17 bases in the middle. Germline V lookup: CDR1 SQVTM, CDR2 ANQGSEA. The CDR3 sequence is 13 residues long. Here the CDR3 reads CSVELRFTAEAFF. The CDR3 region has the DNA TGCAGCGTCGAACTCCGGTTCACGGCTGAAGCTTTCTTT.

V and J are TRBV29-1 and TRBJ2-2; D possibly corresponds to TRBD2 (5 bases). The V gene lost 3 bases and the J gene lost 0 bases, with 14 bases spanning the gap. Germline CDR1 reads SQVTM; CDR2 reads ANQGSEA. The CDR3 contains 16 residues. The CDR3 DNA reads as TGCAGCGTTGATTTGCCGGCGGGCGCGAACACCGGGGAGCTGTTTTTT. It specifies CSVDLPAGANTGELFF.

The V call is TRBV29-1, the J call TRBJ2-5; D unclear. The germline V gene encodes CDR1 SQVTM and CDR2 ANQGSEA. The CDR3 length is 15 residues. Trimming removed 2 bases from V and 4 bases from J, with 17 bases in between. In DNA form, the CDR3 reads TGCAGCGTTGAAAAGGCATCGGACCTCCGAGAGACCCAGTACTTC. Translated: CSVEKASDLRETQYF.

In this sample, this clonotype turned up a few times. This sequence joins TRBV2 and TRBJ2-1, with D perhaps given as TRBD1 or TRBD2 (5 bases each). Trimming pared 6 bases from V and 5 bases from J, leaving 11 bases between. Germline CDR1 is SNHLY and CDR2 is FYNNEI. This CDR3 is 13 amino acids long. The CDR3 DNA follows: TGTGCCAGCAGCGGGGCCTTCGACAATGAGCAGTTCTTC. Protein product: CASSGAFDNEQFF.

This clonotype showed up many times. V usage is TRBV6-6 and J usage is TRBJ2-4; D unresolved. CDR3 size: 12 residues. Germline V gene data show CDR1 as MNHNY and CDR2 as SVGAGI (reference sequence). V was trimmed by 7 bases and J by 8 bases, leaving 12 bases between them. The CDR3 reads CASTPSFDIQYF. The CDR3 DNA sequence: TGTGCCAGCACTCCATCTTTTGACATTCAGTACTTC.

This clonotype was observed many times. The chain uses TRBV20-1 and TRBJ2-1; 7 bases line up with TRBD1. Germline CDR1 DFQATT, CDR2 SNEGSKA (reference sequence). The CDR3 covers 15 residues. V shed 6 bases, J shed 1 base, and the junction held 9 bases outside the gene matches. The CDR3 protein is CSAPSPGQSYNEQFF. The CDR3 DNA reads TGCAGTGCCCCATCCCCGGGACAGTCCTACAATGAGCAGTTCTTC.

DNA of the CDR3: TGTGCCAGCAGCTTAGTTCAGGGGGTCACTGAAGCTTTCTTT. It codes for CASSLVQGVTEAFF. The rearrangement joins TRBV7-9 to TRBJ1-1, with 7 nucleotides matching TRBD1. Germline V lookup: CDR1 SEHNR, CDR2 FQNEAQ (reference sequence). The CDR3 loop spans 14 amino acids. The ends lost 1 base at V and 4 bases at J; junction bases unmatched: 3.

The chain carries TRBV7-9 and TRBJ2-3; 7 bases line up with TRBD1. Trimming removed 10 bases from V and 4 bases from J; junction bases left unmatched: 5. The CDR3 sequence is 12 residues long. The germline gives CDR1 SEHNR, CDR2 FQNEAQ (reference sequence). CDR3 sequence reads: CAIRGNADTQYF. CDR3 DNA: TGTGCCATCAGGGGGAATGCAGATACGCAGTATTTT.

This sequence joins TRBV12-3 or TRBV12-4 and TRBJ2-1, with D perhaps given as TRBD1 or TRBD2 (7 bases each). This CDR3 comprises 15 residues. V was clipped by 7 bases and J by 6 bases, with 19 bases between them. CDR3 sequence: CASNSGQGEGNEQFF. The CDR3 coding sequence is TGTGCCAGCAACTCCGGGCAGGGGGAGGGCAATGAGCAGTTCTTC.

This chain uses TRBV20-1 with TRBJ2-1; maybe TRBD1 (6 bases). The germline V and J ends were trimmed by 5 bases and 2 bases, with 16 bases remaining between them. Per germline, CDR1 DFQATT and CDR2 SNEGSKA (reference sequence). The CDR3 sequence is 15 residues long. CDR3 in DNA: TGCAGTGCTCCAGGCCAGGGGCGGCCCTACAATGAGCAGTTCTTC. It is translated as CSAPGQGRPYNEQFF.

The V and J genes are TRBV5-5 and TRBJ2-3; 7 bases match TRBD2. The J segment lost 2 bases and the V segment lost 4 bases, leaving 10 bases of the junction unmatched. This CDR3 has 16 amino acids. Germline CDR1 SGHKS, CDR2 YYEKEE (reference sequence). The DNA for the CDR3 is TGTGCCAGCAGCGTCCTGACTAGCAGGGACACAGATACGCAGTATTTT. As protein: CASSVLTSRDTDTQYF.

The gene calls are TRBV27 and TRBJ2-5, with 9 nucleotides matching TRBD1. V trimming: 10 bases; J trimming: 0 bases; junction bases outside the gene matches: 15. Germline CDR1 reads MNHEY; CDR2 reads SMNVEV (reference sequence). The CDR3 sequence is 17 residues long. DNA of the CDR3: TGTGCCACCAGAACGGGATGGGACAGGGATCACCAAGAGACCCAGTACTTC. This encodes CATRTGWDRDHQETQYF.